What follows are 5 T cell receptor beta chains derived from one specimen sequenced in a study of Ad26.COV2.S vaccination and SARS-CoV-2 variants. This sample's treatment: roughly 20 received Ad26.COV2.S at low or high dose, single or two shots; several received placebo; per-sample allocation not given. Samples came from day 63 after the first vaccine or placebo injection. Repertoires were generated with immunoSEQ multiplex PCR, while TCRdb's copy carries only in-frame clones and drops some. The sample lists 300,000 to 450,000 clones; 70% to 90% were seen once. The sequencing used peripheral blood, collected in a trial of Ad26.COV2.S vaccine versus placebo. These receptors all come from a person aged 18-60 years who received the Ad26.COV2.S COVID-19 vaccine or a placebo.

The chain combines TRBV7-6 with TRBJ2-1; 10 bases line up with TRBD2. Unmatched junction bases numbered 5, after V lost 1 base and J lost 5 bases. CDR3 length: 16 amino acids. In germline, CDR1 is SGHVS, CDR2 FNYEAQ. In DNA form, the CDR3 reads TGTGCCAGCAGCTTAGGGGGCCTAGCGGGGGACAATGAGCAGTTCTTC. Translating it yields CASSLGGLAGDNEQFF.

Of note for this clone: Other DNA sequences from this sample encode an identical CDR3 as well. This sequence joins TRBV18 and TRBJ2-5; D is ambiguous. V lost 3 bases and J 2 bases, leaving 1 base between the germline ends. This CDR3 has 11 residues. Germline CDR1 KGHSH, CDR2 LQKENI. The CDR3 DNA is TGTGCCAGCTCACCGCAAGAGACCCAGTACTTC. Translated, it gives CASSPQETQYF.

The chain recombines TRBV4-3 with TRBJ2-7; no firm D call. The V and J ends lost 0 bases and 5 bases respectively, with 14 bases between them. The CDR3 covers 15 residues. Germline CDR1 and CDR2: LGHNA and YSLEER. The CDR3 bases are TGCGCCAGCAGCCAAGATCTGCCCACGAGGAACGAGCAGTACTTC. This gives the protein CASSQDLPTRNEQYF.

The V call is TRBV3-1 (or the pseudogene TRBV3-2), the J call TRBJ1-2; D not resolved. Trimming left V 1 base short and J 0 bases short, with 15 bases between. CDR3 length equals 17 residues. Germline CDR1 is LGHDT and CDR2 is YNNKEL (reference sequence). The CDR3 spells CASSQVGELSANYGYTF. The DNA for the CDR3 is TGTGCCAGCAGCCAAGTTGGGGAACTATCAGCTAACTATGGCTACACCTTC.

This chain uses TRBV19 with TRBJ2-1, with 7 bases lining up with TRBD2. CDR1 is LNHDA, CDR2 SQIVND, per germline (reference sequence). The CDR3 extends over 14 amino acids. With V trimmed by 7 bases and J by 8 bases, 11 bases remained unmatched. The CDR3 DNA reads TGTGCCAGTACCCCCGCACTAGCGCCCCATGAGCAGTTCTTC. Protein: CASTPALAPHEQFF.